Sequencing of this T cell receptor (beta chain) was carried out in a study of blood T cells in healthy people across ages. Regarding the study as a whole: Estimates based on one million T cells were treated as lower bounds. Long-lived donors carried more naive CD4+ cells and greater diversity than aged donors.

Using a J-beta primer mix together with a sample-barcoded 5' primer, a second PCR was run for about 6 to 11 cycles. Samples each returned at least 3 million CDR3-containing paired-end reads. TCRdb fed the 5' RACE reads into MiXCR, producing one record per CDR3 protein. In the table there are some 1.5 million distinct CDR3 sequences, roughly two fifths of which are singletons. V was pared by 5 bases and J by 2 bases, with 13 bases between. Germline assignment: CDR1 MDHEN and CDR2 SYDVKM. This CDR3 region has 16 residues. This clonotype was detected only a few times. What it recognizes is unknown. This receptor was identified in a woman aged 18-29 years in good health. The rearrangement uses TRBV28 and TRBJ2-6; D unresolved. The sequenced sample consisted of blood. This chain's CDR3 is CASSPLAFAGANVLTF. The CDR3 nucleotides are TGTGCCAGCAGTCCGCTGGCATTTGCTGGGGCCAACGTCCTGACTTTC. The full variable domain, its missing parts supplied by reference TRBV28 and TRBJ2-6, is DVKVTQSSRYLVKRTGEKVFLECVQDMDHENMFWYRQDPGLGLRLIYFSYDVKMKEKGDIPEGYSVSREKKERFSLILESASTNQTSMYLCASSPLAFAGANVLTFGAGSRLTVL.